This passage covers 7 T cell receptor beta chains from one sample sequenced in a study of graft-versus-host responses after intestinal transplantation. Profiling relied on immunoSEQ multiplex PCR, and the TCRdb table lists in-frame clones only, not all of them. The sample has 90,000 to 120,000 clones; around 90% are singletons. Their recognized antigens are unknown. The sequencing used unstimulated CD4+ T cells sorted from spleen or lymph node cells, collected before transplant. The source is a human donor who was the organ donor for an intestinal transplant.

The chain combines TRBV9 with TRBJ1-4; 7 positions match TRBD1. With 4 bases clipped from V and 8 bases from J, the junction kept 11 bases outside the gene matches. CDR1 is SGDLS, CDR2 YYNGEE, per germline. CDR3 length: 15 residues. DNA of the CDR3: TGTGCCAGCAGCCCTCACAGGGGAAAGGGCGAAAAACTGTTTTTT. Its translation is CASSPHRGKGEKLFF.

The chain links TRBV5-5 to TRBJ1-2; perhaps TRBD1 as D (5 bases). Trimming removed 3 bases at V and 5 bases at J, with 14 bases between. Germline V lookup: CDR1 SGHKS, CDR2 YYEKEE (reference sequence). The CDR3 consists of 14 residues. The CDR3 region has the DNA TGTGCCAGCAGCTCCGGACGTGGGGGATATGGCTACACCTTC. This gives the protein CASSSGRGGYGYTF.

V and J are TRBV19 and TRBJ2-3; 8 bases fit TRBD1. With V trimmed by 6 bases and J by 5 bases, 4 bases remained unmatched. CDR3 length: 13 residues. Germline V CDR1 and CDR2: LNHDA, SQIVND (reference sequence). The CDR3 nucleotides read TGTGCCAGTAGAAACAGGGGGAAAGATACGCAGTATTTT. It specifies CASRNRGKDTQYF.

The chain is built from TRBV29-1 and TRBJ2-5; 8 positions agree with TRBD1. The germline V gene encodes CDR1 SQVTM and CDR2 ANQGSEA. J gave up 3 bases and V 7 bases, and 10 bases lay outside the gene matches. This CDR3 is 14 amino acids long. The CDR3 is CSGGTGTQKETQYF. Here the CDR3 DNA reads TGCAGCGGAGGGACAGGTACTCAGAAAGAGACCCAGTACTTC.

This clone was observed once. V usage is TRBV5-1 and J usage is TRBJ1-5; a possible D gene is TRBD1 (6 bases). The V end lost 2 bases, the J end lost 5 bases, and 8 bases lay between the germline ends. Germline CDR1 SGHRS, CDR2 YFSETQ. The CDR3 length is 13 residues. DNA of the CDR3: TGCGCCAGCAGCTTACAGGGTGATCAGCCCCAGCATTTT. This encodes CASSLQGDQPQHF.

This clone was seen more than once but under ten times. The rearrangement joins TRBV10-1 to TRBJ2-7, with D possibly TRBD1 on 5 matching bases. Trimming removed 5 bases from V and 1 base from J, with 9 bases in between. Germline CDR1 and CDR2: WNHNN and SYGVQD (reference sequence). This CDR3 spans 13 amino acids. CDR3 sequence (DNA): TGCGCCAGCAGTTTTCAGGGTTCCTACGAGCAGTACTTC. Translated: CASSFQGSYEQYF.

The rearrangement uses TRBV6-5 and TRBJ2-5; a weak D match, TRBD2 (6 bases). The germline V and J ends were trimmed by 8 bases and 5 bases, with 15 bases remaining between them. CDR3 size: 13 residues. CDR1 MNHEY and CDR2 SVGAGI come from the germline V gene. CDR3 protein: CASAGGLGETQYF. DNA of the CDR3: TGTGCCAGCGCCGGGGGTTTAGGGGAGACCCAGTACTTC.